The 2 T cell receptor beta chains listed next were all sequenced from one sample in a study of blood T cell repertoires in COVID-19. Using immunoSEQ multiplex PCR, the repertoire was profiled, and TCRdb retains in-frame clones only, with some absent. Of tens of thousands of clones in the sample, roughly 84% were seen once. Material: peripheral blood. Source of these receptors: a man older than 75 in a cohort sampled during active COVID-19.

The CDR3 loop reads CASSGGGTNEKLFF. The CDR3 nucleotides read TGTGCCAGCAGCGGTGGAGGGACTAATGAAAAACTGTTTTTT. This chain uses TRBV5-4 with TRBJ1-4; D ambiguous. Germline V lookup: CDR1 SGHNT, CDR2 YYREEE (reference sequence). Trimming left V 4 bases short and J 2 bases short, with 9 bases between. The CDR3 has 14 residues.

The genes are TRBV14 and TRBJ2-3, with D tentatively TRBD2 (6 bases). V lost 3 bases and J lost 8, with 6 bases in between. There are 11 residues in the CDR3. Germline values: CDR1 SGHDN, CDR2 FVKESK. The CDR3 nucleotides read TGTGCCAGCAGCCACGGGAGTACGCAGTATTTT. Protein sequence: CASSHGSTQYF.